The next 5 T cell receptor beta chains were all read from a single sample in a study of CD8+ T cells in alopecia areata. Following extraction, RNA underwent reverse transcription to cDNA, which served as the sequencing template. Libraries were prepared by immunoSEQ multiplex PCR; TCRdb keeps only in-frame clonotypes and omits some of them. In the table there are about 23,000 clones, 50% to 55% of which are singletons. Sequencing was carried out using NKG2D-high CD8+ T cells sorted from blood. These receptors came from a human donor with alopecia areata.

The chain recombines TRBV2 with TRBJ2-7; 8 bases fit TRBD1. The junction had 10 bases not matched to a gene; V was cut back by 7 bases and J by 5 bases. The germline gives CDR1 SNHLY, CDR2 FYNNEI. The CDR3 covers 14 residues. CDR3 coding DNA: TGTGCCAGCATGGGTTCAGGGGGCCTGGACGAGCAGTACTTC. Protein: CASMGSGGLDEQYF.

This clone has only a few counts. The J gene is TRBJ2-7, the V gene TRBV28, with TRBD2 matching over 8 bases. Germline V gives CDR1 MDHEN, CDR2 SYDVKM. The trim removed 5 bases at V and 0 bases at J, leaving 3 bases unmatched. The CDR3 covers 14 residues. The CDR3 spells CASSHSGDSYEQYF. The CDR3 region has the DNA TGTGCCAGCAGTCATAGCGGGGACTCCTACGAGCAGTACTTC. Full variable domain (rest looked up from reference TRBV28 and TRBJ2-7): DVKVTQSSRYLVKRTGEKVFLECVQDMDHENMFWYRQDPGLGLRLIYFSYDVKMKEKGDIPEGYSVSREKKERFSLILESASTNQTSMYLCASSHSGDSYEQYFGPGTRLTVT.

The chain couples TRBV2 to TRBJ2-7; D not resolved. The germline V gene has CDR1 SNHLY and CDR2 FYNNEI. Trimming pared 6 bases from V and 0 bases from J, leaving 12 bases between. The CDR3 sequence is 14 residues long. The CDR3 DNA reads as TGTGCCAGCAGACCGATTGTTCTCTCCTACGAGCAGTACTTC. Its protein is CASRPIVLSYEQYF.

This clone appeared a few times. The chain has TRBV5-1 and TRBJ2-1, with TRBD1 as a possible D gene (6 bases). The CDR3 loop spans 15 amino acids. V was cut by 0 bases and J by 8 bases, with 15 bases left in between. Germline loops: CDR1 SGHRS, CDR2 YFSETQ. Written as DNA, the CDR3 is TGCGCCAGCAGCTTGGCCCCGGGACATCTCCATGAGCAGTTCTTC. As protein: CASSLAPGHLHEQFF.

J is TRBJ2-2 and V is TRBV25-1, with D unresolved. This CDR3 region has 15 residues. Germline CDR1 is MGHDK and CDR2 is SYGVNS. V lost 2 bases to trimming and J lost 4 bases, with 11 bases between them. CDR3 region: CASSEELGSTGELFF. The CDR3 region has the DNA TGTGCCAGCAGTGAAGAGCTGGGATCCACCGGGGAGCTGTTTTTT.